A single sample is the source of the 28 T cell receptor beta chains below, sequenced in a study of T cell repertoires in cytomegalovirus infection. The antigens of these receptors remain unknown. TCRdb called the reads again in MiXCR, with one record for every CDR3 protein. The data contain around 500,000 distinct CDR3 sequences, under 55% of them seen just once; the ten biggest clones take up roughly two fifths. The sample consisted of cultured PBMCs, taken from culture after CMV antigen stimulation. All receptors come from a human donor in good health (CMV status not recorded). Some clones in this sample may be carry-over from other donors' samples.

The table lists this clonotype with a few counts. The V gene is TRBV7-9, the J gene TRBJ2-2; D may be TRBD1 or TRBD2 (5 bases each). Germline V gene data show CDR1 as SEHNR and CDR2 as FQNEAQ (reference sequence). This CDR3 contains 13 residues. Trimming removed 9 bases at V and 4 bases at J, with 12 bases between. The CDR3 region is CASPGTFTGELFF. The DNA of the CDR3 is TGTGCCAGTCCCGGGACGTTCACCGGGGAGCTGTTTTTT.

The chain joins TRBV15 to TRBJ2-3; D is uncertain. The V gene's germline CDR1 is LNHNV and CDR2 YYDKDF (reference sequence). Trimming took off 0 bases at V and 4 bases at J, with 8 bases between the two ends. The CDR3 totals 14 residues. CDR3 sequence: CATSRDTSADTQYF. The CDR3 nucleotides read TGTGCCACCAGCAGAGACACATCGGCAGATACGCAGTATTTT.

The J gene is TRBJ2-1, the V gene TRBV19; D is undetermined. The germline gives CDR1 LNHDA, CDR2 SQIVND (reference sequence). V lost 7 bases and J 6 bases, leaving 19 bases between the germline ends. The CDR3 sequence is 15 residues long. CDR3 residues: CASKEVDEKGNEQFF. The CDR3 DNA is TGTGCCAGTAAAGAAGTGGATGAAAAAGGCAATGAGCAGTTCTTC.

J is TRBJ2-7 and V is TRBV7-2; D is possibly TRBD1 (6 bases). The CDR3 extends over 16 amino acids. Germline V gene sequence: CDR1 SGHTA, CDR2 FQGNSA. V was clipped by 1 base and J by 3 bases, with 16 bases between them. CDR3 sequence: CASSLGTGNSIYEQYF. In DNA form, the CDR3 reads TGTGCCAGCAGCTTAGGAACAGGGAACAGCATCTACGAGCAGTACTTC.

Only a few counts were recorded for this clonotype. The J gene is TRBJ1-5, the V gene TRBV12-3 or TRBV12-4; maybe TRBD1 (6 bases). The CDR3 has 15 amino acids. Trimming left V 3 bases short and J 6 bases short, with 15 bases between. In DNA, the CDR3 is TGTGCCAGCAGTTTCCACACAGGGTCAAGTCAGCCCCAGCATTTT. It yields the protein CASSFHTGSSQPQHF.

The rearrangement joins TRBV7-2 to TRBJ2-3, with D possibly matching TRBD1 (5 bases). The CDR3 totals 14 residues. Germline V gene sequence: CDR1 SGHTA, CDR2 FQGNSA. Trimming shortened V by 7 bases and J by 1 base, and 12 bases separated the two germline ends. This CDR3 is CASKDSPGTDTQYF. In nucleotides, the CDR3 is TGTGCCAGCAAAGACAGCCCGGGCACAGATACGCAGTATTTT.

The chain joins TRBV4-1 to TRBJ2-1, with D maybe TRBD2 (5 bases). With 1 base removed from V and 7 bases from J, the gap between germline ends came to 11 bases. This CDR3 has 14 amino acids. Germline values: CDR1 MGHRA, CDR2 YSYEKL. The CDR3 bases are TGCGCCAGCAGCCAAGGGAACCGGGGTAATGAGCAGTTCTTC. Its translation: CASSQGNRGNEQFF.

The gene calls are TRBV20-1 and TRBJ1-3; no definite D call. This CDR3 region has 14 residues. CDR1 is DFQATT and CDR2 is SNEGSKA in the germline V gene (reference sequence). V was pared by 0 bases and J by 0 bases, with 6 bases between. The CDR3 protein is CSAREPGSGNTIYF. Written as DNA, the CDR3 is TGCAGTGCTAGAGAACCAGGCTCTGGAAACACCATATATTTT.

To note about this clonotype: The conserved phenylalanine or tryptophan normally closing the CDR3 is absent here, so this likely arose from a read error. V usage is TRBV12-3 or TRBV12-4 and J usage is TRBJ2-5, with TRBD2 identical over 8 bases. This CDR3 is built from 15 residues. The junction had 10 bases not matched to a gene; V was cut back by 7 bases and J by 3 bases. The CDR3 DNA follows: TGTGCCAGCACCCGGGGGGGGGGGGGCGAAGAGACCCAGTACTTG. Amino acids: CASTRGGGGEETQYL.

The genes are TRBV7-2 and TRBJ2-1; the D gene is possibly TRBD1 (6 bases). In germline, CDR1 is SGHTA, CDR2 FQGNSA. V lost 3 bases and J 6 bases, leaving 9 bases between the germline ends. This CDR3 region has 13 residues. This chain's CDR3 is CASSFSQGNEQFF. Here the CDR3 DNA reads TGTGCCAGCAGCTTTTCACAGGGCAATGAGCAGTTCTTC.

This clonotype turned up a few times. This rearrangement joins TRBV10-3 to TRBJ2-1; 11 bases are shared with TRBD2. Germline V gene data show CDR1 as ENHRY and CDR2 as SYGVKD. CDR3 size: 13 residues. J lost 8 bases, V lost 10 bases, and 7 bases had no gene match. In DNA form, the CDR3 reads TGTGCCACCACGACTAGCGGGAAGGATGAGCAGTTCTTC. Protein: CATTTSGKDEQFF.

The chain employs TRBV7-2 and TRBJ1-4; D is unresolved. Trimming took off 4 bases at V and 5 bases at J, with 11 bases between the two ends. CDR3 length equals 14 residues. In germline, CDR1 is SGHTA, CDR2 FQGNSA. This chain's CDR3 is CASSSSTSNEKLFF. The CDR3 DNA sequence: TGTGCCAGCAGCTCGAGCACCTCAAATGAAAAACTGTTTTTT.

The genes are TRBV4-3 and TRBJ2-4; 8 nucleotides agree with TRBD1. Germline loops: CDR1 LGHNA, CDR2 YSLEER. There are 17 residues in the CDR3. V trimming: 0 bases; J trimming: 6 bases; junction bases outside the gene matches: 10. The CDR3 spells CASSQDFPGGGGNIQYF. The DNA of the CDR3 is TGCGCCAGCAGCCAAGATTTTCCAGGGGGCGGCGGAAACATTCAGTACTTC.

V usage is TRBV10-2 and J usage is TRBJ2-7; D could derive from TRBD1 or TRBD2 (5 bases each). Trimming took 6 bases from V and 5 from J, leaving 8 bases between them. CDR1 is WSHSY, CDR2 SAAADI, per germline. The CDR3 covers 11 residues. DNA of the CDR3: TGCGCCAGCAGGAGGGGCGACGAGCAGTACTTC. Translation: CASRRGDEQYF.

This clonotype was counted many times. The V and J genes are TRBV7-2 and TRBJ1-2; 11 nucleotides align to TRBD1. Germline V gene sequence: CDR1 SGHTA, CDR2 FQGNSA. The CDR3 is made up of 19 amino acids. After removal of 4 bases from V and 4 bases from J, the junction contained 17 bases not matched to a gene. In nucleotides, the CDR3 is TGTGCCAGCAGCTCCGGAGCGACGGGGACAGGGGGTTCTGGCTATGGCTACACCTTC. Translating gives CASSSGATGTGGSGYGYTF.

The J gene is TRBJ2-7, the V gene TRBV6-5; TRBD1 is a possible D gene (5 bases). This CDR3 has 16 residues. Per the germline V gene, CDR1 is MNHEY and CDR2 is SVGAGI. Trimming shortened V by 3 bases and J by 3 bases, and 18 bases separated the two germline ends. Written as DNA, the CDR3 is TGTGCCAGCAGTTATTGGTGGGGTCAGGGAAGCTACGAGCAGTACTTC. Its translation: CASSYWWGQGSYEQYF.

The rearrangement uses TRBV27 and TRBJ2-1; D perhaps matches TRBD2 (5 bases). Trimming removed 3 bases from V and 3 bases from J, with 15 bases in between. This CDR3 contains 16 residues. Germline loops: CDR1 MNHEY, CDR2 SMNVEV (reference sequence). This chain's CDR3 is CASSFGGGRRYNEQFF. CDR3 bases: TGTGCCAGCAGTTTTGGCGGAGGAAGGCGCTACAATGAGCAGTTCTTC.

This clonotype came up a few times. The CDR3 sequence: CASRLTGTSAYNEQFF. CDR3 bases: TGCGCCAGCCGACTCACCGGGACTAGCGCTTACAATGAGCAGTTCTTC. The chain links TRBV5-1 to TRBJ2-1, with 10 bases aligning to TRBD2. The CDR3 has 16 residues. Losses at the gene ends were 7 bases for V and 4 bases for J; bases not matched to a gene: 11. In germline, CDR1 is SGHRS, CDR2 YFSETQ.

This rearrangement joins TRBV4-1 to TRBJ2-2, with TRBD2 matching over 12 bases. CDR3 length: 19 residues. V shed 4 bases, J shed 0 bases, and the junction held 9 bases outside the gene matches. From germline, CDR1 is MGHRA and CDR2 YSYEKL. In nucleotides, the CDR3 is TGCGCCAGCAGCCGAACTGCTAGCGGGGGGGCCGCGAACACCGGGGAGCTGTTTTTT. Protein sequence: CASSRTASGGAANTGELFF.

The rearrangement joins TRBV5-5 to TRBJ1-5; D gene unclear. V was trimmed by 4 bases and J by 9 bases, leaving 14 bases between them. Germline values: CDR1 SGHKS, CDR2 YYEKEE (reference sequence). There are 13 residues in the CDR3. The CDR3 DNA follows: TGTGCCAGCAGCCCGGACCTTAGAAGGCCCCAGCATTTT. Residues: CASSPDLRRPQHF.

The CDR3 DNA sequence: TGTGCCAGCAGTCCGATGGGTGATGGGGGCTCCTACGAGCAGTACTTC. Protein product: CASSPMGDGGSYEQYF. This chain uses TRBV6-6 with TRBJ2-7; perhaps D is TRBD1 or TRBD2 (5 bases each). The CDR3 totals 16 residues. CDR1 MNHNY and CDR2 SVGAGI come from the germline V gene (reference sequence). V was cut by 5 bases and J by 0 bases, with 17 bases left in between.

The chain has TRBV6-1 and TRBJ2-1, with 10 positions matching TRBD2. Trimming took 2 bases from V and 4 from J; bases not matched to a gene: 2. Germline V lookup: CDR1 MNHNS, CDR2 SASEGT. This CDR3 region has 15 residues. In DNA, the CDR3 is TGTGCCAGCAGTGAAAAACTAGCGGGGTACAATGAGCAGTTCTTC. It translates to CASSEKLAGYNEQFF.

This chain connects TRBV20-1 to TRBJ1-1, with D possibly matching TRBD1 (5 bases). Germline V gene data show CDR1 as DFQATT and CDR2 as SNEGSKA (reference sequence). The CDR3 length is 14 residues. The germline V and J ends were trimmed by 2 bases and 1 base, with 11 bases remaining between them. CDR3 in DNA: TGCAGTGCTAGAAAGGGACCGACGAACACTGAAGCTTTCTTT. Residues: CSARKGPTNTEAFF.

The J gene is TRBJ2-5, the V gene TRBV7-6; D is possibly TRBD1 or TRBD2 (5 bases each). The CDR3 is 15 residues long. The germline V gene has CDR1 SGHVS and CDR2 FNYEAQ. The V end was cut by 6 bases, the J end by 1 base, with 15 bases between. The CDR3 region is CASSWTPGPQETQYF. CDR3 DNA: TGTGCCAGCAGTTGGACGCCGGGGCCCCAAGAGACCCAGTACTTC.

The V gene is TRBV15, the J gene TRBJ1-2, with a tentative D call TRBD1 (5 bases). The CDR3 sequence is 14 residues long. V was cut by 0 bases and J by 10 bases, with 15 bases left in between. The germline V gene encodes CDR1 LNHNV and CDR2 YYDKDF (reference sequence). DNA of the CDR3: TGTGCCACCAGCAGAGATCAGGGATCGGTATTCTACACCTTC. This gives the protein CATSRDQGSVFYTF.

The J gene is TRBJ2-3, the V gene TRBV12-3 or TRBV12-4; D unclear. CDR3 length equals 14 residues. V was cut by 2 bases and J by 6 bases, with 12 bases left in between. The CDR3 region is CASSLIGTLDTQYF. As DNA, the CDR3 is TGTGCCAGCAGTTTAATAGGCACCTTGGATACGCAGTATTTT.

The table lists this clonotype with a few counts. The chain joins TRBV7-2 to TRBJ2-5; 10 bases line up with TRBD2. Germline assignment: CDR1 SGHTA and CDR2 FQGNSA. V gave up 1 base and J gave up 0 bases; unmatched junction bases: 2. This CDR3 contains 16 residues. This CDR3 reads CASSLGLAGDQETQYF. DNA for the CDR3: TGTGCCAGCAGCTTAGGGCTAGCGGGAGACCAAGAGACCCAGTACTTC.

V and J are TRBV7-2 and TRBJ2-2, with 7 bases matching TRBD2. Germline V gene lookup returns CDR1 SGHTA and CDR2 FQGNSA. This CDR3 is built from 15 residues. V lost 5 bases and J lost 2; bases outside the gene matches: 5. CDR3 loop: CASSPWTRNTGELFF. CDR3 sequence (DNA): TGTGCCAGCAGCCCTTGGACTAGAAACACCGGGGAGCTGTTTTTT.